These T cell receptor beta chains were read from a single sample in a study of vaccination and CD4 T cells after COVID-19. TCRdb called the PCR reads again in MiXCR, with one record for every CDR3 protein. The sample has 15,000 to 20,000 distinct CDR3 sequences, less than 60% seen once. For these TCRs, the target antigens are not known. The sample was CD4+ T cells from blood, cultured in vitro. Receptors originate from a human donor who had recovered from COVID-19. The CDR3 runs from the conserved cysteine through the conserved F or W. Each record gives: CDR3 DNA, CDR3 protein, D gene, clone size, V gene, J gene. D genes are given only for firm matches. Where a row states a size, it is once, few, many or the class of an expanded clone; other rows omit it.

DNA: TGTGCCAGCAGCCCCGACTATCCAGATACGCAGTATTTT; CDR3: CASSPDYPDTQYF; D: -; size: few; V: TRBV7-3; J: TRBJ2-3
DNA: TGTGCCAGCAGCTTACAGGGTTACGAGCAGTACTTC; CDR3: CASSLQGYEQYF; D: -; size: -; V: TRBV7-2; J: TRBJ2-7
DNA: TGTGCCAGCAGTGAGTCCTCGAGAGCCAAAAACATTCAGTACTTC; CDR3: CASSESSRAKNIQYF; D: -; size: -; V: TRBV6-1; J: TRBJ2-4
DNA: TGTGCCAGTAGTACCTCTGGACTCTCCGCTTTCTTT; CDR3: CASSTSGLSAFF; D: -; size: few; V: TRBV19; J: TRBJ1-1
DNA: TGTGCCAGCAGTACGACAGGGAACAATCAGCCCCAGCATTTT; CDR3: CASSTTGNNQPQHF; D: TRBD1; size: few; V: TRBV6-1; J: TRBJ1-5
DNA: TGTGCCACCAGCAGAGGGGGAGCAGGAGGGCCCACAGATACGCAGTATTTT; CDR3: CATSRGGAGGPTDTQYF; D: -; size: -; V: TRBV15; J: TRBJ2-3
DNA: TGCAGTGCTCCGAGGGCCTCCGCAAATGAGCAGTTCTTC; CDR3: CSAPRASANEQFF; D: -; size: once; V: TRBV20-1; J: TRBJ2-1
DNA: TGTGCCAGTAGTTTCCTGACAGGGGCGAGCAATCAGCCCCAGCATTTT; CDR3: CASSFLTGASNQPQHF; D: TRBD1; size: -; V: TRBV19; J: TRBJ1-5
DNA: TGTGCCAGAAGCTGCGATTGGCGGGCCACCTATGGCTACACCTTC; CDR3: CARSCDWRATYGYTF; D: -; size: -; V: TRBV5-3; J: TRBJ1-2
DNA: TGCGCCAGCAGCCAAGGGGGCGCGTCGGACGAGCAGTACTTC; CDR3: CASSQGGASDEQYF; D: TRBD1; size: few; V: TRBV5-1; J: TRBJ2-7
DNA: TGTGCCAGCAGTTACTCGAAGGGGAGCTTACGAGCTTTCTTT; CDR3: CASSYSKGSLRAFF; D: -; size: few; V: TRBV6-5; J: TRBJ1-1
DNA: TGTGCCAGCAGTGAAAGGGGGTTTGAAAACACCATATATTTT; CDR3: CASSERGFENTIYF; D: -; size: -; V: TRBV2; J: TRBJ1-3
DNA: TGTGCCAGCAGTCGAGTCACAGGGAGCACAGATACGCAGTATTTT; CDR3: CASSRVTGSTDTQYF; D: -; size: -; V: TRBV6-1; J: TRBJ2-3
DNA: TGCAGTGCGCAAGATTGGCTAGCGGGAGAAGGGACAGATACGCAGTATTTT; CDR3: CSAQDWLAGEGTDTQYF; D: TRBD2; size: once; V: TRBV20-1; J: TRBJ2-3
DNA: TGTGCCAGCAGCCAATCACAGGACTCGTGGTGGAATCAGCCCCAGCATTTT; CDR3: CASSQSQDSWWNQPQHF; D: -; size: -; V: TRBV4-2; J: TRBJ1-5
DNA: TGTGCCAGCCGGGGGGGCGGGGGCCCCTACAATGAGCAGTTCTTC; CDR3: CASRGGGGPYNEQFF; D: TRBD2; size: -; V: TRBV28; J: TRBJ2-1
DNA: TGCGCCAGCAGCTTTGGGCAGGGGGCGAATTCCTATGGCTACACCTTC; CDR3: CASSFGQGANSYGYTF; D: TRBD1; size: -; V: TRBV5-1; J: TRBJ1-2
DNA: TGTGCCAGCAGTTACAACAGTTACACTGAAGCTTTCTTT; CDR3: CASSYNSYTEAFF; D: -; size: few; V: TRBV6-5; J: TRBJ1-1
DNA: TGTGCCAGCAGTTTTCAAGCGACGAACACTGAAGCTTTCTTT; CDR3: CASSFQATNTEAFF; D: -; size: few; V: TRBV12-3/TRBV12-4; J: TRBJ1-1
DNA: TGTGCCAGCAGCAACCCGGGACTGAGCATTACGAATACGCAGTATTTT; CDR3: CASSNPGLSITNTQYF; D: -; size: -; V: TRBV11-2; J: TRBJ2-3
DNA: TGTGCCAGCAGCCCCCGTTTGACAACCTACGAGCAGTACTTC; CDR3: CASSPRLTTYEQYF; D: -; size: -; V: TRBV7-2; J: TRBJ2-7
DNA: TGTGCCAGCAGCTTACCCCTAGGACCCCTCAACACCGGGGAGCTGTTTTTT; CDR3: CASSLPLGPLNTGELFF; D: -; size: few; V: TRBV11-3; J: TRBJ2-2
DNA: TGTGCCAGCATTAAAAGATTAGACGGCACCGGGGAGCTGTTTTTT; CDR3: CASIKRLDGTGELFF; D: -; size: few; V: TRBV27; J: TRBJ2-2
DNA: TGTGCCAGCAGTCCCCCTGGACCCGTCCACTATGGCTACACCTTC; CDR3: CASSPPGPVHYGYTF; D: -; size: -; V: TRBV12-3/TRBV12-4; J: TRBJ1-2
DNA: TGCGCCAGCAGCTTGGGGCTAGCGGGAGTGATGACCCAGTACTTC; CDR3: CASSLGLAGVMTQYF; D: TRBD2; size: -; V: TRBV5-1; J: TRBJ2-5
DNA: TGTGCCAGTAGTAGGCAGGGTTTTAGATCACCCCTCCACTTT; CDR3: CASSRQGFRSPLHF; D: -; size: few; V: TRBV19; J: TRBJ1-6
DNA: TGCGCCAGCAGCTTGGCAAGCCTGAACACTGAAGCTTTCTTT; CDR3: CASSLASLNTEAFF; D: -; size: once; V: TRBV5-1; J: TRBJ1-1
DNA: TGTGCCAGCAGTCCCTCCGGCCCGGGACGGTCCTACAATGAGCAGTTCTTC; CDR3: CASSPSGPGRSYNEQFF; D: -; size: -; V: TRBV27; J: TRBJ2-1
DNA: TGCAGTGCTAGAGAAAGGGGGCCGGCTAATGAAAAACTGTTTTTT; CDR3: CSARERGPANEKLFF; D: TRBD1; size: few; V: TRBV20-1; J: TRBJ1-4
DNA: TGTGCCAGCAGTTTATTAGGAGAAAAACTGTTTTTT; CDR3: CASSLLGEKLFF; D: -; size: -; V: TRBV28; J: TRBJ1-4
DNA: TGTGCCAGCAGCCCCATCGGGAGGGCCGACGAGCAGTACTTC; CDR3: CASSPIGRADEQYF; D: TRBD2; size: -; V: TRBV27; J: TRBJ2-7
DNA: TGTGCCAGCAGGCAGTGGGGGGGCAATCAGCCCCAGCATTTT; CDR3: CASRQWGGNQPQHF; D: -; size: few; V: TRBV6-1; J: TRBJ1-5